These 13 T cell receptor beta chains came from one sample sequenced in a study of T and B cells in COVID-19 patients. TRB was amplified from approximately 250-480 ng of blood genomic DNA. Multiplex PCR with BIOMED2 TRB-A/B primer pools amplified TRB rearrangements. A single record per CDR3 protein comes from TCRdb applying MiXCR to the multiplex PCR reads. This table holds about 5,100 distinct CDR3 sequences, roughly 29% found once. The sequenced sample was blood. The origin of the receptors is a human donor with active COVID-19.

By share, this clonotype counts as medium-sized. The chain combines TRBV10-3 with TRBJ2-1; TRBD1 might be the D (5 bases). The V gene lost 5 bases and the J gene lost 7 bases, with 6 bases spanning the gap. The CDR3 length is 11 residues. CDR1 ENHRY and CDR2 SYGVKD come from the germline V gene. The CDR3 DNA reads as TGTGCCATCAGTAGGGGTAATGAGCAGTTCTTC. Its translation: CAISRGNEQFF.

This clonotype was observed a handful of times. The chain has TRBV14 and TRBJ2-7; no clear D. Germline V gene sequence: CDR1 SGHDN, CDR2 FVKESK. V shed 1 base and J shed 4 bases, with 14 bases lying between them. The CDR3 runs 15 residues. CDR3 bases: TGTGCCAGCAGCCAAGCAAAGTCTTTTCGTTACGAGCAGTACTTC. It codes for CASSQAKSFRYEQYF.

This clonotype qualifies as large. The genes are TRBV19 and TRBJ2-1; 8 bases line up with TRBD2. Trimming cost V 5 bases and J 6 bases; bases outside gene matches: 6. Germline V CDR1 and CDR2: LNHDA, SQIVND (reference sequence). This CDR3 has 14 amino acids. The chain's CDR3 is CASSAQTSANEQFF. The CDR3 bases are TGTGCCAGTAGTGCCCAGACTAGCGCCAATGAGCAGTTCTTC.

This chain uses TRBV6-2 or TRBV6-3 with TRBJ2-7; 7 nucleotides align to TRBD1. The CDR3 has 15 residues. Unmatched junction bases numbered 4, after V lost 2 bases and J lost 0 bases. Germline CDR1 reads MNHEY; CDR2 reads SVGEGT. The CDR3 DNA reads TGTGCCAGCAGTTACCCGACAGGGAGCTCCTACGAGCAGTACTTC. It is translated as CASSYPTGSSYEQYF.

In its sample, this clonotype ranks as medium-sized. This chain uses TRBV6-1 with TRBJ2-3; 8 nucleotides align to TRBD1. Germline CDR1 and CDR2: MNHNS and SASEGT. The CDR3 is 15 residues long. V was pared by 1 base and J by 1 base, with 1 base of the junction left unmatched. CDR3 coding DNA: TGTGCCAGCAGTGAAGTGACAGGGGGCACAGATACGCAGTATTTT. It yields the protein CASSEVTGGTDTQYF.

This clonotype has a handful of counts. V usage is TRBV7-9 and J usage is TRBJ2-7, with D perhaps matching TRBD1 or TRBD2 (5 bases each). V dropped 5 bases and J dropped 4 bases, with 12 bases sitting between them. Germline V gene lookup returns CDR1 SEHNR and CDR2 FQNEAQ (reference sequence). The CDR3 spans 13 residues. The CDR3 nucleotides are TGTGCCAGCAGCCTTGGGACGGCGTACGAGCAGTACTTC. Amino acid sequence: CASSLGTAYEQYF. The whole variable domain, filled in from reference TRBV7-9 and TRBJ2-7, reads DTGVSQNPRHKITKRGQNVTFRCDPISEHNRLYWYRQTLGQGPEFLTYFQNEAQLEKSRLLSDRFSAERPKGSFSTLEIQRTEQGDSAMYLCASSLGTAYEQYFGPGTRLTVT.

This clonotype was picked up a small number of times. The rearrangement joins TRBV7-9 to TRBJ2-4; D is possibly TRBD1 (6 bases). V was shortened by 5 bases and J by 9 bases, with 11 bases between the two germline ends. Germline V gene lookup returns CDR1 SEHNR and CDR2 FQNEAQ (reference sequence). The CDR3 extends over 12 amino acids. The CDR3 sequence: CASSPGESIQYF. CDR3 DNA sequence: TGTGCCAGCAGCCCAGGGGAGAGCATTCAGTACTTC.

The chain has TRBV5-1 and TRBJ1-1; D gene ambiguous. Germline-derived CDR1 and CDR2 are SGHRS and YFSETQ. CDR3 length: 12 residues. Trimming removed 0 bases from V and 4 bases from J, with 4 bases in between. CDR3 protein: CASSLVGTEAFF. The CDR3 DNA reads TGCGCCAGCAGCTTGGTTGGCACTGAAGCTTTCTTT.

The chain couples TRBV29-1 to TRBJ2-7, with unresolved D. The CDR3 runs to 15 residues. Per germline, CDR1 SQVTM and CDR2 ANQGSEA. V lost 6 bases, J lost 0 bases, and 18 bases lay in between. CDR3 amino acids: CSVQPSDTFSYEQYF. The CDR3 nucleotides read TGCAGCGTACAACCCTCTGATACCTTCTCCTACGAGCAGTACTTC.

The V and J genes are TRBV5-1 and TRBJ2-1; tentative D call: TRBD1 (6 bases). Per the germline V gene, CDR1 is SGHRS and CDR2 is YFSETQ. V was clipped by 4 bases and J by 0 bases, with 17 bases between them. The CDR3 spans 17 residues. The CDR3 DNA sequence: TGCGCCAGCAGCGCGACGACAGGTCTTTCCTCCTACAATGAGCAGTTCTTC. Its translation: CASSATTGLSSYNEQFF.

This chain connects TRBV7-7 to TRBJ2-7, with 8 bases that match TRBD2. The CDR3 sequence is 16 residues long. After removal of 1 base from V and 2 bases from J, the junction contained 7 bases not matched to a gene. The germline V gene has CDR1 SSHAT and CDR2 FNYEAQ (reference sequence). CDR3 in amino acids: CASSLDGAGGAYEQYF. CDR3 sequence (DNA): TGTGCCAGCAGCTTAGACGGTGCGGGAGGCGCCTACGAGCAGTACTTC.

The chain couples TRBV6-1 to TRBJ1-2; possible D gene TRBD1, 5 bases. Between the trimmed V and J ends, which lost 1 base and 4 bases, there was a span of 7 bases. The CDR3 runs to 13 residues. Germline CDR1 reads MNHNS; CDR2 reads SASEGT. The CDR3 bases are TGTGCCAGCAGTGAAGTGGGGACCTATGGCTACACCTTC. Protein product: CASSEVGTYGYTF.

This clonotype is medium-sized. Here the CDR3 reads CASSPEGAGELFF. CDR3 in DNA: TGTGCCAGCTCACCCGAGGGGGCCGGGGAGCTGTTTTTT. The chain links TRBV18 to TRBJ2-2; maybe TRBD1 (6 bases). The germline V gene has CDR1 KGHSH and CDR2 LQKENI. This CDR3 has 13 residues. V was shortened by 3 bases and J by 6 bases, with 8 bases between the two germline ends.